A few counts support the clone carrying this T cell receptor beta chain. Its matching antigen is unknown. This entry is derived from a study of T cells after yellow fever vaccination. Broader study findings: Weaker in magnitude, the secondary response showed a faster peak on day 5 versus 15. In post-booster samples, most primary-vaccination clones reappeared (approximately 96% CD4, approximately 91% CD8). The study noted that FACS-sorted repertoires could contain abundant clonotypes contaminating from the bulk population.

TCRdb itself ran the 5' RACE reads through MiXCR, one entry per CDR3 protein. The sample lists 620,000 or so distinct CDR3 sequences; over 9% were seen once. Source: PBMCs, taken on the day of the yellow fever booster vaccination. The receptor's source is a man between 25 and 39 years old who received the YFV17D yellow fever vaccine.

CDR3 region: CASSPQRGVRNTEAFF. The CDR3 DNA is TGTGCCAGCAGCCCGCAGAGGGGGGTGAGGAACACTGAAGCTTTCTTT. The chain carries TRBV7-9 and TRBJ1-1; D is possibly TRBD1 (6 bases). Trimming left V 5 bases short and J 1 base short, with 17 bases between. Looked up from germline, CDR1 is SEHNR and CDR2 is FQNEAQ (reference sequence). The CDR3 contains 16 residues.